The 32 T cell receptor beta chains listed next were all sequenced from one sample in a study of long-term antiretroviral therapy in people with HIV (dated by TCRdb to the early 2020s). Sequencing of the TRB variable region was done with the immunoSEQ hsTCRB v3.0 assay at survey level resolution. TCRdb carries this immuneACCESS record with in-frame sequences only. Its versions omit some clonotypes, under half of them owing to an unresolved V gene in the studies checked, with the rest unexplained. The sample table holds about 24,000 clones, of which around 81% were seen once. The ten largest clones add up to 16% of the sample. The sample consisted of unsorted PBMCs, taken at the start of antiretroviral therapy, before treatment. These receptors all come from a woman between 18 and 29 years old with HIV.

V usage is TRBV7-2 and J usage is TRBJ2-3; D is undetermined. CDR3 size: 13 residues. Per the germline V gene, CDR1 is SGHTA and CDR2 is FQGNSA. V lost 2 bases, J lost 2 bases, and 5 bases lay in between. This CDR3 is CASSLINTDTQYF. The CDR3 DNA sequence: TGTGCCAGCAGCTTAATTAACACAGATACGCAGTATTTT.

The V gene is TRBV7-6, the J gene TRBJ2-7, with D perhaps matching TRBD2 (5 bases). The CDR3 contains 14 residues. Germline assignment: CDR1 SGHVS and CDR2 FNYEAQ. Trimming took 2 bases from V and 0 from J, leaving 8 bases between them. The CDR3 coding sequence is TGTGCCAGCAGCTTATTTGACTACTCCTACGAGCAGTACTTC. This sequence encodes CASSLFDYSYEQYF.

This rearrangement joins TRBV19 to TRBJ1-1; TRBD1 matches at 9 bases. V shed 6 bases, J shed 5 bases, and the junction held 7 bases outside the gene matches. From germline, CDR1 is LNHDA and CDR2 SQIVND (reference sequence). This CDR3 is 14 amino acids long. The CDR3 region is CASSGTGGWTEAFF. CDR3 sequence (DNA): TGTGCCAGTAGCGGAACAGGGGGCTGGACTGAAGCTTTCTTT.

CDR3 protein: CASSGTSGGNNEQFF. In DNA form, the CDR3 reads TGTGCCAGCAGTGGAACTAGCGGGGGAAACAATGAGCAGTTCTTC. The rearrangement joins TRBV2 to TRBJ2-1, with TRBD2 matching 11 bases. With V trimmed by 4 bases and J by 5 bases, 4 bases remained unmatched. Germline lookup yields CDR1 SNHLY and CDR2 FYNNEI. The CDR3 has 15 residues.

This clone appeared a single time. The chain couples TRBV5-1 to TRBJ2-7, with D uncertain. This CDR3 is built from 15 residues. Germline loops: CDR1 SGHRS, CDR2 YFSETQ. Trimming left V 0 bases short and J 1 base short, with 11 bases between. The CDR3 DNA follows: TGCGCCAGCAGCTTGGACCCGCGTACTTCCTACGAGCAGTACTTC. Protein product: CASSLDPRTSYEQYF.

Points on this clone: This CDR3 is also generated by other DNA sequences in the sample. The chain is built from TRBV27 and TRBJ2-7; 8 bases align to TRBD1. CDR3 length: 14 amino acids. The junction had 2 bases not matched to a gene; V was cut back by 2 bases and J by 2 bases. Per germline, CDR1 MNHEY and CDR2 SMNVEV (reference sequence). The CDR3 DNA follows: TGTGCCAGCAGTTTAACACAGGGGGCCTACGAGCAGTACTTC. This encodes CASSLTQGAYEQYF.

The V gene is TRBV7-9, the J gene TRBJ1-2; 12 bases line up with TRBD1. Germline lookup yields CDR1 SEHNR and CDR2 FQNEAQ (reference sequence). J gave up 5 bases and V 5 bases, and 3 bases lay outside the gene matches. The CDR3 contains 14 residues. CDR3 sequence (DNA): TGTGCCAGCAGCCCGGGACAGGGGGCTTATGGCTACACCTTC. Translated: CASSPGQGAYGYTF.

The chain has TRBV5-1 and TRBJ1-6; TRBD1 matches at 9 bases. V was pared by 4 bases and J by 6 bases, with 5 bases of the junction left unmatched. CDR1 SGHRS and CDR2 YFSETQ come from the germline V gene. The CDR3 loop spans 15 amino acids. In DNA form, the CDR3 reads TGCGCCAGCAGCCCCCGGGACAGGGCTAATTCACCCCTCCACTTT. Its translation: CASSPRDRANSPLHF.

The rearrangement links TRBV5-6 to TRBJ2-1; D is possibly TRBD2 (6 bases). V was shortened by 2 bases and J by 2 bases, with 17 bases between the two germline ends. The germline gives CDR1 SGHDT, CDR2 YYEEEE. The CDR3 sequence is 17 residues long. CDR3 residues: CASSFIHGGGTYNEQFF. CDR3 coding DNA: TGTGCCAGCAGCTTTATCCACGGGGGTGGCACCTACAATGAGCAGTTCTTC.

This clone is deemed medium-sized. V gene TRBV6-5 combines with J gene TRBJ2-7; 9 bases are a match to TRBD2. V was pared by 4 bases and J by 2 bases, with 3 bases of the junction left unmatched. Germline V CDR1 and CDR2: MNHEY, SVGAGI. The CDR3 runs 14 residues. CDR3 protein: CASSFSGSAYEQYF. The CDR3 DNA reads TGTGCCAGCAGTTTTAGCGGGAGTGCCTACGAGCAGTACTTC.

This sequence joins TRBV4-2 and TRBJ1-4, with 7 nucleotides matching TRBD1. The germline V gene encodes CDR1 LGHNA and CDR2 YNFKEQ. This CDR3 is built from 15 residues. Trimming at V came to 5 bases and at J to 6 bases, leaving 9 bases not matched to a gene. This CDR3 reads CASSWGTEKYEKLFF. The CDR3 DNA reads TGTGCCAGCAGCTGGGGGACAGAGAAGTATGAAAAACTGTTTTTT.

The CDR3 is CASSSWDRVNEQYF. CDR3 nucleotide sequence: TGCGCCAGCAGCTCATGGGACAGGGTCAACGAGCAGTACTTC. This chain connects TRBV5-1 to TRBJ2-7; 9 bases align to TRBD1. The CDR3 length is 14 residues. V was pared by 3 bases and J by 5 bases, with 6 bases of the junction left unmatched. Germline V gives CDR1 SGHRS, CDR2 YFSETQ.

The chain has TRBV18 and TRBJ1-2; TRBD1 matches at 8 bases. Germline V gene sequence: CDR1 KGHSH, CDR2 LQKENI. Trimming at V came to 6 bases and at J to 13 bases, leaving 13 bases not matched to a gene. CDR3 length: 13 residues. Written as DNA, the CDR3 is TGTGCCAGCTCCCAGGACAGGGAAGGGCTAGCCACCTTC. It translates to CASSQDREGLATF.

This chain links TRBV9 with TRBJ2-1; tentative D call: TRBD1 (5 bases). Germline assignment: CDR1 SGDLS and CDR2 YYNGEE. This CDR3 contains 16 residues. Trimming pared 0 bases from V and 0 bases from J, leaving 10 bases between. As DNA, the CDR3 is TGTGCCAGCAGCGTAGAGGGGCGGACCTCCTACAATGAGCAGTTCTTC. The encoded protein is CASSVEGRTSYNEQFF.

The V gene is TRBV7-9, the J gene TRBJ2-1, with D maybe TRBD2 (5 bases). Germline V gives CDR1 SEHNR, CDR2 FQNEAQ (reference sequence). V lost 1 base to trimming and J lost 1 base, with 5 bases between them. The CDR3 spans 14 residues. CDR3 coding DNA: TGTGCCAGCAGCTTAGAGCGGTCCTACAATGAGCAGTTCTTC. Protein product: CASSLERSYNEQFF.

The genes are TRBV5-1 and TRBJ1-2, with 8 bases fitting TRBD1. After removal of 1 base from V and 1 base from J, the junction contained 0 bases not matched to a gene. Germline assignment: CDR1 SGHRS and CDR2 YFSETQ. This CDR3 spans 14 amino acids. CDR3: CASSLTGGNYGYTF. In nucleotides, the CDR3 is TGCGCCAGCAGCTTGACAGGGGGTAACTATGGCTACACCTTC.

This chain uses TRBV19 with TRBJ1-2, with D hard to call. Trimming took off 6 bases at V and 3 bases at J, with 11 bases between the two ends. CDR1 LNHDA and CDR2 SQIVND come from the germline V gene (reference sequence). This CDR3 comprises 13 residues. The CDR3 reads CASSIFWDYGYTF. For the CDR3, the DNA is TGTGCCAGTAGCATATTCTGGGACTATGGCTACACCTTC. The whole variable domain, remainder taken from reference TRBV19 and TRBJ1-2, is DGGITQSPKYLFRKEGQNVTLSCEQNLNHDAMYWYRQDPGQGLRLIYYSQIVNDFQKGDIAEGYSVSREKKESFPLTVTSAQKNPTAFYLCASSIFWDYGYTFGSGTRLTVV.

The rearrangement uses TRBV29-1 and TRBJ1-2, with 7 positions matching TRBD1. The CDR3 extends over 13 amino acids. V lost 3 bases and J lost 4; bases outside the gene matches: 5. CDR1 and CDR2 from the germline V gene are SQVTM and ANQGSEA. The CDR3 bases are TGCAGCGTTGAGAACAGGGGCCCCTATGGCTACACCTTC. Encoded protein: CSVENRGPYGYTF.

The rearrangement links TRBV18 to TRBJ1-6; D remains ambiguous. CDR1 and CDR2 from the germline V gene are KGHSH and LQKENI. The CDR3 spans 14 residues. V lost 4 bases to trimming and J lost 0 bases, with 4 bases between them. The CDR3 region has the DNA TGTGCCAGCTCACGGAGCTCCTATAATTCACCCCTCCACTTT. This codes for CASSRSSYNSPLHF.

CDR3 loop: CASSYSRGFSGNTIYF. Written as DNA, the CDR3 is TGCGCCAGCAGCTATTCCCGGGGGTTCTCTGGAAACACCATATATTTT. The genes are TRBV5-1 and TRBJ1-3, with a weak D call TRBD1 (5 bases). The CDR3 covers 16 residues. Trimming pared 3 bases from V and 0 bases from J, leaving 13 bases between. Per the germline V gene, CDR1 is SGHRS and CDR2 is YFSETQ.

This chain uses TRBV18 with TRBJ1-1, with TRBD1 as a possible D gene (5 bases). In germline, CDR1 is KGHSH, CDR2 LQKENI. The CDR3 totals 13 residues. Trimming took off 3 bases at V and 6 bases at J, with 11 bases between the two ends. This chain's CDR3 is CASSPGAGSEAFF. CDR3 DNA sequence: TGTGCCAGCTCACCCGGGGCTGGCTCTGAAGCTTTCTTT.

The chain employs TRBV5-1 and TRBJ1-1, with 7 bases lining up with TRBD1. CDR1 and CDR2 from the germline V gene are SGHRS and YFSETQ. This CDR3 has 15 residues. The ends lost 0 bases at V and 4 bases at J; junction bases unmatched: 6. CDR3 nucleotides: TGCGCCAGCAGCTTGGGGGACAGCAAGGCCACTGAAGCTTTCTTT. Its protein product is CASSLGDSKATEAFF. Filled out from reference TRBV5-1 and TRBJ1-1, the complete variable domain reads KAGVTQTPRYLIKTRGQQVTLSCSPISGHRSVSWYQQTPGQGLQFLFEYFSETQRNKGNFPGRFSGRQFSNSRSEMNVSTLELGDSALYLCASSLGDSKATEAFFGQGTRLTVV.

The chain is built from TRBV7-6 and TRBJ2-7; TRBD2 aligns across 11 bases. Germline CDR1 SGHVS, CDR2 FNYEAQ. There are 16 residues in the CDR3. V shed 4 bases and J 2 bases; nucleotides not matched to a gene: 7. For the CDR3, the DNA is TGTGCCAGCAGCTCTGCCCTAGCGGGGGGTCCCTACGAGCAGTACTTC. Translating gives CASSSALAGGPYEQYF. The full variable domain, with the rest looked up from reference TRBV7-6 and TRBJ2-7, is GAGVSQSPRYKVTKRGQDVALRCDPISGHVSLYWYRQALGQGPEFLTYFNYEAQQDKSGLPNDRFSAERPEGSISTLTIQRTEQRDSAMYRCASSSALAGGPYEQYFGPGTRLTVT.

This chain uses TRBV5-1 with TRBJ2-5; no definite D call. This CDR3 has 13 residues. V was trimmed by 2 bases and J by 0 bases, leaving 5 bases between them. Germline loops: CDR1 SGHRS, CDR2 YFSETQ. The CDR3 spells CASSLHYQETQYF. The CDR3 DNA reads as TGCGCCAGCAGCTTACATTACCAAGAGACCCAGTACTTC.

This clone has only a few counts. Germline is not matched at one junction end, which may reflect a read error. The chain joins TRBV6-5 to TRBJ2-7; D ambiguous. CDR3 length: 12 residues. Germline loops: CDR1 MNHEY, CDR2 SVGAGI. CDR3 coding DNA: TGTGCCATCAGTGCAGAAGACTACGAGCAGTACTTC. The encoded protein is CAISAEDYEQYF.

The sample holds one count of this clone. The rearrangement joins TRBV9 to TRBJ1-4; 9 bases agree with TRBD1. The CDR3 has 13 residues. Germline trimming cut 3 bases from V and 8 bases from J; bases unmatched to any gene: 2. Germline CDR1 SGDLS, CDR2 YYNGEE. The CDR3 DNA reads TGTGCCAGCAGCGGGACAGGGGTCGAAAAACTGTTTTTT. This translates into CASSGTGVEKLFF.

This rearrangement joins TRBV18 to TRBJ1-2; D may be TRBD1 (5 bases). From germline, CDR1 is KGHSH and CDR2 LQKENI. CDR3 size: 16 residues. V was cut by 6 bases and J by 2 bases, with 19 bases left in between. The CDR3 nucleotides are TGTGCCAGCTCCCCTCGGTCGGTCGGGGACAACTATGGCTACACCTTC. Its translation: CASSPRSVGDNYGYTF. The complete variable domain, with remaining parts taken from reference TRBV18 and TRBJ1-2, reads NAGVMQNPRHLVRRRGQEARLRCSPMKGHSHVYWYRQLPEEGLKFMVYLQKENIIDESGMPKERFSAEFPKEGPSILRIQQVVRGDSAAYFCASSPRSVGDNYGYTFGSGTRLTVV.

The chain employs TRBV5-8 and TRBJ2-7; TRBD2 agrees at 7 bases. V shed 4 bases, J shed 5 bases, and the junction held 6 bases outside the gene matches. The CDR3 covers 13 residues. From germline, CDR1 is SGHTS and CDR2 YDEGEE. The CDR3 nucleotides read TGTGCCAGCAGCCGGATCCTAGCGGACGAGCAGTACTTC. Its translation is CASSRILADEQYF.

Comments on this clone: The junction differs from germline at one of its ends, possibly a read error. V usage is TRBV6-6 and J usage is TRBJ1-5; D might be TRBD1 (5 bases). The V gene's germline CDR1 is MNHNY and CDR2 SVGAGI (reference sequence). The CDR3 is 15 amino acids. The CDR3 sequence is CASSDSGTGNQPQHF. CDR3 bases: TGTGCCAGCAGTGACTCCGGGACGGGCAATCAGCCCCAGCATTTT.

The rearrangement links TRBV11-2 to TRBJ2-7; D unresolved. Trimming took 4 bases from V and 2 from J, leaving 9 bases between them. The V gene's germline CDR1 is SGHAT and CDR2 FQNNGV. The CDR3 runs 13 residues. CDR3 protein: CASSSLRAYEQYF. The DNA for the CDR3 is TGTGCCAGCAGCTCCCTCCGGGCCTACGAGCAGTACTTC. Together with reference TRBV11-2 and TRBJ2-7, the CDR3 gives the full variable domain: EAGVAQSPRYKIIEKRQSVAFWCNPISGHATLYWYQQILGQGPKLLIQFQNNGVVDDSQLPKDRFSAERLKGVDSTLKIQPAKLEDSAVYLCASSSLRAYEQYFGPGTRLTVT.

The V and J genes are TRBV18 and TRBJ2-7; possibly TRBD1 or TRBD2 for D (6 bases each). V was pared by 9 bases and J by 5 bases, with 20 bases between. This CDR3 contains 14 residues. Germline CDR1 and CDR2: KGHSH and LQKENI. The DNA for the CDR3 is TGTGCCAGTTGCCTGATCAACGGGGGCGACGAGCAGTACTTC. It translates to CASCLINGGDEQYF.

This clone was observed once. This chain connects TRBV2 to TRBJ2-7, with 7 nucleotides matching TRBD2. The CDR3 totals 14 residues. Trimming at V came to 7 bases and at J to 0 bases, leaving 6 bases not matched to a gene. CDR1 and CDR2 (germline): SNHLY, FYNNEI. The CDR3 bases are TGTGCCAGCAAGGTGGGGAGGGACTCCTACGAGCAGTACTTC. Translation gives CASKVGRDSYEQYF.